The clone carrying this TCR beta chain was observed a few times. Documented treatment: oral pan-JAK inhibitor, 5-10 mg twice daily. The data were taken from a study of CD8+ T cells in alopecia areata. Overall study: Treated patients took oral tofacitinib at 5 to 10 mg twice daily.

Reverse transcription of extracted RNA yielded cDNA, which provided the sequencing template. Profiled with immunoSEQ multiplex PCR; TCRdb holds only in-frame clones, not every one. This sample has roughly 200,000 clones; 40% to 55% occur once, and the top ten carry approximately 2.4%. The V end lost 7 bases, the J end lost 5 bases, and 15 bases lay between the germline ends. This CDR3 region has 14 residues. CDR1 is ENHRY, CDR2 SYGVKD, per germline. This chain connects TRBV10-3 to TRBJ2-1; D is unresolved. Sequenced material: CD4+ T cells sorted from blood, taken around week 36, from a patient treated with tofacitinib. The source is a human donor with alopecia areata. CDR3 region: CAIKGRTANNEQFF. CDR3 DNA sequence: TGTGCCATCAAAGGAAGAACAGCTAACAATGAGCAGTTCTTC.